The 24 T cell receptor beta chains below all came from one sample that was sequenced in a study of T cells and Merkel cell carcinoma outcomes. TCRdb's copy holds only in-frame clones and misses some; the assay was immunoSEQ multiplex PCR. Of approximately 12,000 clones in the sample, just under 97% were seen once. Sequencing input: tumor tissue from Merkel cell carcinoma. The receptors here all came from a human donor with Merkel cell carcinoma.

This chain links TRBV5-1 with TRBJ2-7, with no clear D. With 0 bases removed from V and 1 base from J, the gap between germline ends came to 8 bases. The CDR3 loop spans 14 amino acids. CDR1 and CDR2 from the germline V gene are SGHRS and YFSETQ. CDR3 sequence (DNA): TGCGCCAGCAGCTTGGCCGTCACTTCCTACGAGCAGTACTTC. It is translated as CASSLAVTSYEQYF.

The rearrangement uses TRBV4-1 and TRBJ1-4; 7 bases agree with TRBD1. The CDR3 consists of 15 residues. After removal of 1 base from V and 8 bases from J, the junction contained 7 bases not matched to a gene. Germline lookup yields CDR1 MGHRA and CDR2 YSYEKL. CDR3 coding DNA: TGCGCCAGCAGCCAAGTCGGGAGGGACAGCGAAAAACTGTTTTTT. This gives the protein CASSQVGRDSEKLFF.

The chain couples TRBV18 to TRBJ2-5; 8 nucleotides align to TRBD2. With V trimmed by 6 bases and J by 5 bases, 8 bases remained unmatched. Looked up from germline, CDR1 is KGHSH and CDR2 is LQKENI. The CDR3 runs to 14 residues. This chain's CDR3 is CASSPGLVGETQYF. As DNA, the CDR3 is TGTGCCAGCTCCCCGGGACTAGTGGGGGAGACCCAGTACTTC.

The chain has TRBV30 and TRBJ1-5, with D unresolved. Trimming stripped 4 bases from V and 2 bases from J, with 9 bases between. The CDR3 has 13 amino acids. The germline CDR1 and CDR2 sequences are GTSNPN and SVGIG (reference sequence). The CDR3 region is CAWKGGGNQPQHF. In nucleotides, the CDR3 is TGTGCCTGGAAGGGTGGCGGCAATCAGCCCCAGCATTTT.

V gene TRBV19 combines with J gene TRBJ2-3, with D possibly called TRBD1 or TRBD2 (5 bases each). CDR3 length: 18 amino acids. The V end lost 2 bases, the J end lost 4 bases, and 22 bases lay between the germline ends. The germline V gene has CDR1 LNHDA and CDR2 SQIVND (reference sequence). CDR3 region: CASSIRSRGRGLADTQYF. The CDR3 nucleotides are TGTGCCAGTAGTATAAGATCCCGGGGACGGGGTCTCGCAGATACGCAGTATTTT.

V and J are TRBV6-5 and TRBJ1-1, with D hard to call. CDR3 size: 11 residues. With 6 bases removed from V and 4 bases from J, the gap between germline ends came to 6 bases. Germline CDR1 MNHEY, CDR2 SVGAGI. CDR3 sequence (DNA): TGTGCCAGCAGACATATCACTGAAGCTTTCTTT. Translation: CASRHITEAFF.

The chain is built from TRBV13 and TRBJ2-1; D remains unclear. V was clipped by 1 base and J by 4 bases, with 11 bases between them. The CDR3 is made up of 15 amino acids. Germline CDR1 PRHDT, CDR2 FYEKMQ (reference sequence). CDR3 sequence (DNA): TGTGCCAGCAGCTTAGTGTCGGCGACATACAATGAGCAGTTCTTC. It is translated as CASSLVSATYNEQFF. Looking up the rest from reference TRBV13 and TRBJ2-1 gives the full variable domain: AAGVIQSPRHLIKEKRETATLKCYPIPRHDTVYWYQQGPGQDPQFLISFYEKMQSDKGSIPDRFSAQQFSDYHSELNMSSLELGDSALYFCASSLVSATYNEQFFGPGTRLTVL.

The rearrangement uses TRBV29-1 and TRBJ1-1; no firm D call. Germline-derived CDR1 and CDR2 are SQVTM and ANQGSEA. V was cut by 7 bases and J by 0 bases, with 3 bases left in between. This CDR3 contains 10 residues. CDR3 in amino acids: CSGLNTEAFF. The CDR3 DNA is TGCAGCGGATTGAACACTGAAGCTTTCTTT.

This clone was seen a handful of times. This rearrangement joins TRBV14 to TRBJ2-7, with D tentatively TRBD1 or TRBD2 (5 bases each). Trimming left V 1 base short and J 1 base short, with 11 bases between. Germline V gene data show CDR1 as SGHDN and CDR2 as FVKESK. The CDR3 runs to 15 residues. CDR3 protein: CASSQARGRSYEQYF. The CDR3 region has the DNA TGTGCCAGCAGCCAAGCCCGGGGCAGGTCCTACGAGCAGTACTTC.

This clone was detected a few times. V is TRBV19 and J is TRBJ1-1; the D is unclear. Deletions cut 5 bases from V and 7 bases from J, with 26 bases between. Germline V gene data show CDR1 as LNHDA and CDR2 as SQIVND (reference sequence). The CDR3 is made up of 17 amino acids. The CDR3 loop reads CASSLSINPRISGEAFF. CDR3 nucleotide sequence: TGTGCCAGTAGTCTATCCATTAACCCCCGAATCTCCGGTGAAGCTTTCTTT.

The rearrangement joins TRBV30 to TRBJ2-3; TRBD2 aligns across 9 bases. The CDR3 contains 15 residues. Germline V gene data show CDR1 as GTSNPN and CDR2 as SVGIG (reference sequence). The ends lost 5 bases at V and 6 bases at J; junction bases unmatched: 12. In DNA form, the CDR3 reads TGTGCCTGGGACGGCGGGAGGGCCGGTTCGGATACGCAGTATTTT. Residues: CAWDGGRAGSDTQYF.

The chain joins TRBV11-2 to TRBJ2-1, with TRBD1 matching over 7 bases. Unmatched junction bases numbered 4, after V lost 5 bases and J lost 9 bases. The CDR3 has 12 amino acids. Germline assignment: CDR1 SGHAT and CDR2 FQNNGV. The CDR3 is CASSINRGEQFF. CDR3 nucleotide sequence: TGTGCCAGCAGCATTAACAGGGGTGAGCAGTTCTTC.

The J gene is TRBJ1-5, the V gene TRBV6-6; D gene ambiguous. Germline CDR1 reads MNHNY; CDR2 reads SVGAGI (reference sequence). The CDR3 sequence is 15 residues long. V was pared by 0 bases and J by 4 bases, with 10 bases between. The CDR3 here is CASSYSGSENQPQHF. The CDR3 DNA is TGTGCCAGCAGTTACTCGGGCAGCGAGAATCAGCCCCAGCATTTT.

V usage is TRBV29-1 and J usage is TRBJ1-2, with 8 bases fitting TRBD1. V lost 7 bases and J lost 6; bases outside the gene matches: 7. From germline, CDR1 is SQVTM and CDR2 ANQGSEA. The CDR3 has 12 residues. CDR3 in DNA: TGCAGCGCCGCCAGGGGGCGCGATGGCTACACCTTC. Its protein product is CSAARGRDGYTF.

This clone was seen just once. The junction departs from germline at one end; a sequencing error may be responsible. This chain joins TRBV6-5 and TRBJ1-4, with D perhaps matching TRBD1 (6 bases). Looked up from germline, CDR1 is MNHEY and CDR2 is SVGAGI. The CDR3 spans 14 residues. The CDR3 DNA reads TGTGCCAGCAGCGGGACACGAAGGAATGAAAAACGGTTTTTT. Its protein is CASSGTRRNEKRFF.

The gene calls are TRBV4-3 and TRBJ1-1; a weak D match, TRBD1 (5 bases). This CDR3 is built from 14 residues. V shed 2 bases and J shed 5 bases, with 12 bases lying between them. Germline-derived CDR1 and CDR2 are LGHNA and YSLEER. CDR3 DNA: TGCGCCAGCAGCCAACTCAAACGGGGGACTGAAGCTTTCTTT. Its translation: CASSQLKRGTEAFF.

This clone was picked up one time. V usage is TRBV2 and J usage is TRBJ2-7; 10 bases fit TRBD2. V was clipped by 8 bases and J by 5 bases; unmatched bases: 9. The V gene's germline CDR1 is SNHLY and CDR2 FYNNEI. The CDR3 contains 14 residues. CDR3 coding DNA: TGTGCCAGCCGACCTAGCGGGAGATCCCACGAGCAGTACTTC. This gives the protein CASRPSGRSHEQYF.

This chain joins TRBV5-4 and TRBJ2-2; 11 bases map to TRBD2. After removal of 4 bases from V and 3 bases from J, the junction contained 5 bases not matched to a gene. CDR3 length equals 16 residues. Germline CDR1 and CDR2: SGHNT and YYREEE (reference sequence). DNA for the CDR3: TGTGCCAGCAGCCAAGGGACTAGCGGCCACACCGGGGAGCTGTTTTTT. Protein sequence: CASSQGTSGHTGELFF.

The chain uses TRBV29-1 and TRBJ2-1; no definite D call. CDR3 length: 13 amino acids. Germline loops: CDR1 SQVTM, CDR2 ANQGSEA. V shed 6 bases and J shed 4 bases, with 13 bases lying between them. Here the CDR3 DNA reads TGCAGCGTCGCCCGGGCCCTTTACAATGAGCAGTTCTTC. This sequence encodes CSVARALYNEQFF.

This chain uses TRBV6-1 with TRBJ2-3; tentatively, D is TRBD2 (5 bases). V lost 1 base to trimming and J lost 3 bases, with 11 bases between them. The CDR3 is 15 amino acids. Germline lookup yields CDR1 MNHNS and CDR2 SASEGT. This CDR3 is CASSEDYGVTDTQYF. The CDR3 DNA reads as TGTGCCAGCAGTGAAGATTACGGGGTAACAGATACGCAGTATTTT.

The V and J genes are TRBV19 and TRBJ1-2; TRBD1 matches 8 bases. Looked up from germline, CDR1 is LNHDA and CDR2 is SQIVND (reference sequence). The V segment lost 3 bases and the J segment 6 bases; nucleotides outside the gene matches: 6. The CDR3 is 14 amino acids. CDR3 loop: CASSITGGPNGYTF. The CDR3 DNA reads TGTGCCAGTAGTATTACAGGGGGACCTAATGGCTACACCTTC.

This chain uses TRBV28 with TRBJ2-7; no clear D. CDR1 is MDHEN and CDR2 is SYDVKM in the germline V gene. The CDR3 contains 12 residues. The V and J ends lost 3 bases and 6 bases respectively, with 9 bases between them. The CDR3 here is CASSFLGSEQYF. The CDR3 DNA is TGTGCCAGCAGTTTCTTGGGTAGCGAGCAGTACTTC.

The chain is built from TRBV5-1 and TRBJ2-3; no definite D call. Per the germline V gene, CDR1 is SGHRS and CDR2 is YFSETQ. With 0 bases removed from V and 0 bases from J, the gap between germline ends came to 8 bases. This CDR3 has 15 amino acids. CDR3 nucleotide sequence: TGCGCCAGCAGCTTGGGAAGGCCCAGCACAGATACGCAGTATTTT. It is translated as CASSLGRPSTDTQYF.

The chain uses TRBV9 and TRBJ2-7; D possibly matches TRBD1 or TRBD2 (5 bases each). The CDR3 spans 14 residues. Germline CDR1 is SGDLS and CDR2 is YYNGEE. Trimming shortened V by 0 bases and J by 7 bases, and 14 bases separated the two germline ends. This CDR3 reads CASSVGDGAWEQYF. The CDR3 DNA reads TGTGCCAGCAGCGTAGGGGACGGCGCCTGGGAGCAGTACTTC.